This entry lists 26 T cell receptor beta chains sequenced from one sample in a study of cytomegalovirus exposure and HLA in healthy donors (dated by TCRdb to about 2017). The library was generated by the immunoSEQ multiplex PCR assay. For the multiplex PCR, a mixture combining 60 forward primers for TCR Vbeta segments and 13 reverse primers for TCR Jbeta segments was used. In TCRdb, the immuneACCESS table is reduced to in-frame sequences with V and J assigned. These tables do not hold every clone; where another copy was compared, an unresolved V gene accounts for under half, and the others remain unexplained. The sample table records tens of thousands of clones; approximately 78% of these occur just once. The top ten hold 9.7% of the sample. The sequenced sample consisted of PBMCs. The origin of the receptors is a man aged 40-50 years in good health and CMV-seronegative.

The J gene is TRBJ2-7, the V gene TRBV6-1; 9 nucleotides line up with TRBD1. V was pared by 6 bases and J by 2 bases, with 5 bases of the junction left unmatched. The CDR3 has 14 amino acids. CDR1 is MNHNS, CDR2 SASEGT, per germline. For the CDR3, the DNA is TGTGCCAGCAGCCGGGACAGGGAGACCTACGAGCAGTACTTC. Encoded protein: CASSRDRETYEQYF.

This rearrangement joins TRBV6-1 to TRBJ1-2; 7 bases align to TRBD1. Germline V gives CDR1 MNHNS, CDR2 SASEGT. Germline trimming cut 4 bases from V and 8 bases from J; bases unmatched to any gene: 22. The CDR3 spans 18 residues. DNA for the CDR3: TGTGCCAGCAGTGCGAGACTACGGGACAGCCACGGCCTTATGGGCTACACCTTC. Translating gives CASSARLRDSHGLMGYTF.

This clone has only a few counts. V gene TRBV29-1 combines with J gene TRBJ1-1; 8 nucleotides agree with TRBD1. The V segment lost 5 bases and the J segment 4 bases; nucleotides outside the gene matches: 0. This CDR3 is 11 amino acids long. Germline CDR1 is SQVTM and CDR2 is ANQGSEA. The CDR3 sequence: CSVTGGTEAFF. CDR3 DNA: TGCAGCGTTACAGGGGGCACTGAAGCTTTCTTT.

The CDR3 region is CASSSKENTEAFF. CDR3 sequence (DNA): TGTGCCAGCAGCTCTAAAGAGAACACTGAAGCTTTCTTT. The rearrangement joins TRBV7-9 to TRBJ1-1, with D hard to call. The V and J ends lost 4 bases and 1 base respectively, with 7 bases between them. Germline V gene data show CDR1 as SEHNR and CDR2 as FQNEAQ (reference sequence). The CDR3 has 13 amino acids.

The chain recombines TRBV5-1 with TRBJ2-1; D is possibly TRBD2 (6 bases). The V end lost 7 bases, the J end lost 6 bases, and 11 bases lay between the germline ends. Germline V gene lookup returns CDR1 SGHRS and CDR2 YFSETQ. There are 12 residues in the CDR3. The CDR3 nucleotides read TGCGCCAGCGCCTCCGGGGGCAATGAGCAGTTCTTC. Its protein product is CASASGGNEQFF.

Comments on this clone: Other nucleotide sequences in the sample specify the same CDR3. V gene TRBV11-2 combines with J gene TRBJ1-2; D might be TRBD1 (6 bases). V was shortened by 5 bases and J by 3 bases, with 10 bases between the two germline ends. Germline V CDR1 and CDR2: SGHAT, FQNNGV. This CDR3 spans 13 amino acids. CDR3 protein: CASSPGGHYGYTF. In nucleotides, the CDR3 is TGTGCCAGCAGCCCGGGGGGCCACTATGGCTACACCTTC.

The chain has TRBV5-1 and TRBJ2-2; no firm D call. CDR1 is SGHRS, CDR2 YFSETQ, per germline. Trimming removed 2 bases from V and 1 base from J, with 6 bases in between. The CDR3 loop spans 14 amino acids. The CDR3 coding sequence is TGCGCCAGCAGCTTACCACAGAACACCGGGGAGCTGTTTTTT. Amino acid sequence: CASSLPQNTGELFF.

The CDR3 DNA sequence: TGTGCCAGCAGCTTAGGGCCTCGGAACACTGAAGCTTTCTTT. It encodes CASSLGPRNTEAFF. This rearrangement joins TRBV7-2 to TRBJ1-1; unclear D gene. Trimming pared 1 base from V and 1 base from J, leaving 7 bases between. The CDR3 sequence is 14 residues long. In germline, CDR1 is SGHTA, CDR2 FQGNSA.

The chain couples TRBV6-1 to TRBJ2-5; 8 positions match TRBD2. This CDR3 region has 16 residues. The V gene's germline CDR1 is MNHNS and CDR2 SASEGT. The J segment lost 3 bases and the V segment lost 2 bases, leaving 8 bases of the junction unmatched. CDR3 protein: CASSEFGAGAEETQYF. CDR3 sequence (DNA): TGTGCCAGCAGTGAATTTGGAGCGGGAGCTGAAGAGACCCAGTACTTC.

Only one count was recorded for this clone. The chain couples TRBV15 to TRBJ2-6; 8 bases are a match to TRBD2. Germline trimming cut 6 bases from V and 0 bases from J; bases unmatched to any gene: 10. The germline CDR1 and CDR2 sequences are LNHNV and YYDKDF (reference sequence). The CDR3 covers 18 residues. CDR3 sequence reads: CATRPRGGTYSGANVLTF. CDR3 bases: TGTGCCACCAGACCCCGGGGGGGAACCTACTCTGGGGCCAACGTCCTGACTTTC.

The gene calls are TRBV9 and TRBJ1-4; D might be TRBD1 (5 bases). Germline CDR1 SGDLS, CDR2 YYNGEE. Trimming removed 3 bases from V and 11 bases from J, with 17 bases in between. This CDR3 comprises 14 residues. For the CDR3, the DNA is TGTGCCAGCAGCGAGGAGGGGTGGACAACCAAACTGTTTTTT. It yields the protein CASSEEGWTTKLFF.

V gene TRBV5-1 combines with J gene TRBJ2-5, with TRBD2 as a possible D gene (6 bases). Matching the DNA end better, TRBJ2-7 makes the J call doubtful. The CDR3 has 15 amino acids. Looked up from germline, CDR1 is SGHRS and CDR2 is YFSETQ. The chain's CDR3 is CASSPSGGVPYEQYF. CDR3 bases: TGCGCCAGCAGCCCCTCCGGAGGGGTTCCCTACGAGCAGTACTTC.

This rearrangement joins TRBV9 to TRBJ1-2; D possibly corresponds to TRBD1 (5 bases). Trimming removed 5 bases at V and 5 bases at J, with 13 bases between. The V gene's germline CDR1 is SGDLS and CDR2 YYNGEE. The CDR3 covers 13 residues. In DNA, the CDR3 is TGTGCCAGCAGTGGAACAGGAATTTATGGCTACACCTTC. This sequence encodes CASSGTGIYGYTF.

V usage is TRBV2 and J usage is TRBJ1-6; a possible D gene is TRBD1 (5 bases). CDR1 and CDR2 from the germline V gene are SNHLY and FYNNEI. V was pared by 7 bases and J by 0 bases, with 19 bases between. The CDR3 extends over 18 amino acids. The CDR3 loop is CASTTQRTSSSYNSPLHF. CDR3 nucleotide sequence: TGTGCCAGCACAACGCAACGGACATCGAGCTCCTATAATTCACCCCTCCACTTT.

V usage is TRBV5-4 and J usage is TRBJ2-7, with TRBD2 matching over 7 bases. V was clipped by 3 bases and J by 0 bases; unmatched bases: 3. Germline V CDR1 and CDR2: SGHNT, YYREEE (reference sequence). The CDR3 loop spans 14 amino acids. The CDR3 DNA is TGTGCCAGCAGCTCCGGGACTAACTCCTACGAGCAGTACTTC. Translating gives CASSSGTNSYEQYF.

The rearrangement uses TRBV5-4 and TRBJ1-2; possibly TRBD1 for D (6 bases). Trimming left V 3 bases short and J 2 bases short, with 14 bases between. Germline CDR1 is SGHNT and CDR2 is YYREEE (reference sequence). The CDR3 has 15 amino acids. DNA for the CDR3: TGTGCCAGCAGCTCGGTTAACAGGGAGAACTATGGCTACACCTTC. Translated: CASSSVNRENYGYTF.

The V gene is TRBV5-4, the J gene TRBJ2-1; D is possibly TRBD1 (7 bases). Trimming stripped 2 bases from V and 0 bases from J, with 15 bases between. The CDR3 sequence is 17 residues long. The germline gives CDR1 SGHNT, CDR2 YYREEE (reference sequence). For the CDR3, the DNA is TGTGCCAGCAGCTTAGGAGGGGGCCTAAGCTCCTACAATGAGCAGTTCTTC. It translates to CASSLGGGLSSYNEQFF.

In this sample, this clone turned up once. The chain employs TRBV29-1 and TRBJ2-7; TRBD2 is a possible D gene (7 bases). Deletions cut 6 bases from V and 7 bases from J, with 13 bases between. CDR1 is SQVTM, CDR2 ANQGSEA, per germline. This CDR3 is built from 11 residues. CDR3 in amino acids: CSVWGGGEQYF. DNA of the CDR3: TGCAGCGTATGGGGGGGCGGAGAGCAGTACTTC.

V usage is TRBV28 and J usage is TRBJ2-7; TRBD2 matches at 11 bases. Germline V gives CDR1 MDHEN, CDR2 SYDVKM. The junction had 7 bases not matched to a gene; V was cut back by 3 bases and J by 6 bases. The CDR3 covers 15 residues. The CDR3 spells CASSLVSGGAVEQYF. As DNA, the CDR3 is TGTGCCAGCAGTTTGGTTAGCGGGGGGGCGGTCGAGCAGTACTTC.

The chain links TRBV9 to TRBJ1-2; the match to TRBD1 covers 9 bases. The CDR3 contains 14 residues. Unmatched junction bases numbered 5, after V lost 4 bases and J lost 4 bases. The V gene's germline CDR1 is SGDLS and CDR2 YYNGEE. The chain's CDR3 is CASSWGTGPYGYTF. The CDR3 DNA is TGTGCCAGCAGCTGGGGGACAGGGCCCTATGGCTACACCTTC.

This clone was seen more than once but under ten times. The chain combines TRBV6-6 with TRBJ1-5; no definite D call. The CDR3 contains 14 residues. The V and J ends lost 5 bases and 0 bases respectively, with 8 bases between them. Germline CDR1 is MNHNY and CDR2 is SVGAGI (reference sequence). CDR3 residues: CASSDTYSNQPQHF. CDR3 bases: TGTGCCAGCAGTGACACTTATAGCAATCAGCCCCAGCATTTT.

A single count supports this clone. The V gene is TRBV7-8, the J gene TRBJ2-7, with 10 nucleotides matching TRBD2. Germline lookup yields CDR1 SGHVS and CDR2 FQNEAQ. V lost 1 base, J lost 0 bases, and 9 bases stayed unmatched. This CDR3 contains 18 residues. This CDR3 is CASSLDGSGRANSYEQYF. The CDR3 nucleotides are TGTGCCAGCAGCTTAGACGGGAGCGGGAGGGCCAACTCCTACGAGCAGTACTTC.

The genes are TRBV7-8 and TRBJ1-5; 9 bases match TRBD1. J gave up 0 bases and V 6 bases, and 9 bases lay outside the gene matches. Germline CDR1 SGHVS, CDR2 FQNEAQ. The CDR3 totals 17 residues. In DNA form, the CDR3 reads TGTGCCAGCAGTCCTAGGACAGGGGAGATTAGCAATCAGCCCCAGCATTTT. As protein: CASSPRTGEISNQPQHF.

Turning to this clone: Other DNA sequences in the sample encode the same CDR3. The rearrangement uses TRBV4-1 and TRBJ1-2; D remains ambiguous. Germline-derived CDR1 and CDR2 are MGHRA and YSYEKL. V lost 1 base, J lost 0 bases, and 6 bases lay in between. The CDR3 runs to 14 residues. The CDR3, as DNA: TGCGCCAGCAGCCAAGCGTTAGCTAACTATGGCTACACCTTC. Its translation is CASSQALANYGYTF.

The chain joins TRBV2 to TRBJ2-3; 15 bases align to TRBD2. CDR1 SNHLY and CDR2 FYNNEI come from the germline V gene. This CDR3 comprises 15 residues. V was pared by 7 bases and J by 5 bases, with 4 bases of the junction left unmatched. CDR3 protein: CASNGLAGGVDTQYF. CDR3 nucleotides: TGTGCCAGCAACGGACTAGCGGGAGGGGTAGATACGCAGTATTTT.

The genes are TRBV7-9 and TRBJ2-7; D not resolved. V was cut by 1 base and J by 5 bases, with 12 bases left in between. Per the germline V gene, CDR1 is SEHNR and CDR2 is FQNEAQ (reference sequence). This CDR3 has 14 residues. CDR3 nucleotides: TGTGCCAGCAGCTTAGGGTGGGCAGGTGACGAGCAGTACTTC. This sequence encodes CASSLGWAGDEQYF.